The entry that follows covers one T cell receptor (beta chain) sequence. This clonotype was observed a few times. Its antigen has not been determined. No base quality values were provided; no much bigger clone lies one nucleotide off. This specimen's treatment or condition label, per the study, means: allogeneic hematopoietic cell transplantation with graft depleted of TCRalphabeta T cells and CD19 B cells. TCRalphabeta/CD19-depleted allogeneic hematopoietic cell grafts were given to the transplant recipients, all of whom were children. The sample belongs to a study of T-cell reconstitution after alpha-beta-depleted transplantation in children (dated by TCRdb to the mid-2010s). As for the study more broadly: Using TCR repertoire profiling, the study quantitatively followed how T-cell immune reconstitution unfolded in children after TCRalphabeta/CD19-depleted allogeneic hematopoietic cell transplantation. On the study overall, not on this receptor specifically: In some patients, the high TCRbeta diversity seen at day 60 was put down to recipient T cells and intrathymic progenitors that had survived conditioning. Apparently early alphabetaT-cell count recovery about two months after transplant reportedly relied on only several hundred rapidly expanded clones derived from non-depleted graft cells. Hyperexpanded clone frequencies declined over subsequent months; after one year, T-cell counts and TCRbeta diversity were mostly attributed to newly produced T cells.

Libraries came from PCR. The sequencing machine was an Illumina HiSeq 2500. To normalize quantification of the TCRbeta repertoire, the TCR libraries were built with molecular barcoding that relied on unique molecular identifiers. TCRdb took the public reads, trimmed them with fastp at Q25, ran MiXCR for clone calling and kept in-frame beta chains. Identical CDR3 proteins give one entry, which carries the most common genes and DNA. Present in this sample are about 980,000 distinct CDR3 sequences, about 29% of which were seen just once. 28% of the sample rests with the top ten. The CDR3 contains 14 residues, cysteine and phenylalanine counted. Only CDR3 DNA remains: 42 bases, in frame from the first base. The trim is 2 bases for V and 3 bases for J, with a gap of 11 bases between the germline ends. Via the germline V gene (reference sequence), CDR1 is SEHNR and CDR2 FQNEAQ.

This TCR was sampled from a boy under two years old who had a stem cell transplant for SCID, so the T cells may come from the graft donor. The starting material was PBMCs, mostly from graft donor cells, obtained 360 days after TCRalphabeta/CD19-depleted stem cell transplant. The sequence joins TRBV7-9 to TRBJ2-7; TRBD2 might be the D gene, on 6 matching bases. The nucleotides read TGTGCCAGCAGCTTAAATCCGGGACTCTACGAGCAGTACTTC. Protein translation: CASSLNPGLYEQYF.